Listed here are 8 T cell receptor beta chains from one sample, sequenced in a study of blood T cell repertoires in COVID-19. Profiled with immunoSEQ multiplex PCR; TCRdb holds only in-frame clones, not every one. Of 150,000 to 200,000 clones in the sample, 82% are singletons; the top ten hold around a fifth. Sample: peripheral blood. The receptors derive from a woman aged 80 or older with acute or convalescent COVID-19.

The genes are TRBV5-1 and TRBJ1-3; TRBD1 aligns across 9 bases. Germline lookup yields CDR1 SGHRS and CDR2 YFSETQ. J lost 2 bases, V lost 0 bases, and 6 bases had no gene match. The CDR3 has 17 residues. CDR3 in amino acids: CASSLGGTGPPGNTIYF. CDR3 nucleotide sequence: TGCGCCAGCAGCTTGGGGGGGACAGGGCCCCCTGGAAACACCATATATTTT.

The V call is TRBV5-5, the J call TRBJ2-1; D perhaps matches TRBD1 (5 bases). CDR1 is SGHKS and CDR2 is YYEKEE in the germline V gene (reference sequence). The CDR3 totals 15 residues. Between the trimmed V and J ends, which lost 4 bases and 3 bases, there was a span of 14 bases. The CDR3 loop reads CASSLSATVYNEQFF. In DNA form, the CDR3 reads TGTGCCAGCAGCCTCAGCGCGACAGTCTACAATGAGCAGTTCTTC. Combining the CDR3 with reference TRBV5-5 and TRBJ2-1 gives the whole variable domain DAGVTQSPTHLIKTRGQQVTLRCSPISGHKSVSWYQQVLGQGPQFIFQYYEKEERGRGNFPDRFSARQFPNYSSELNVNALLLGDSALYLCASSLSATVYNEQFFGPGTRLTVL.

The V call is TRBV9, the J call TRBJ2-5; TRBD1 aligns across 9 bases. V shed 4 bases and J 4 bases; nucleotides not matched to a gene: 11. The CDR3 length is 16 residues. Germline loops: CDR1 SGDLS, CDR2 YYNGEE. This CDR3 is CASSPGWDRASETQYF. The CDR3 DNA reads as TGTGCCAGCAGCCCGGGCTGGGACAGGGCATCAGAGACCCAGTACTTC.

V is TRBV13 and J is TRBJ1-2, with TRBD1 matching over 9 bases. The length of the CDR3 is 15 residues. Germline V gene sequence: CDR1 PRHDT, CDR2 FYEKMQ (reference sequence). V dropped 5 bases and J dropped 5; count of bases not matched to a gene: 9. DNA of the CDR3: TGTGCCAGCAGCGGAGGCCGACAGGGGGGTTATGGCTACACCTTC. Amino acids: CASSGGRQGGYGYTF.

The sample holds a few counts of this clone. V and J are TRBV10-3 and TRBJ2-3, with 10 bases lining up with TRBD2. This CDR3 is built from 15 residues. Germline assignment: CDR1 ENHRY and CDR2 SYGVKD. The J segment lost 3 bases and the V segment lost 0 bases, leaving 0 bases of the junction unmatched. CDR3 DNA: TGTGCCATCAGTGAGTCACTAGCGGGAACAGATACGCAGTATTTT. Translation: CAISESLAGTDTQYF.

This CDR3 is CASTRTGGTGELFF. The CDR3 DNA sequence: TGTGCCAGCACCCGCACAGGGGGAACCGGGGAGCTGTTTTTT. The chain has TRBV9 and TRBJ2-2, with 8 nucleotides matching TRBD1. This CDR3 is 14 amino acids long. With 6 bases clipped from V and 5 bases from J, the junction kept 6 bases outside the gene matches. Germline values: CDR1 SGDLS, CDR2 YYNGEE.

The genes are TRBV19 and TRBJ2-6, with a weak D call TRBD1 (6 bases). V was pared by 6 bases and J by 1 base, with 7 bases between. Looked up from germline, CDR1 is LNHDA and CDR2 is SQIVND (reference sequence). The CDR3 is made up of 14 amino acids. The CDR3 region is CASRDRSGANVLTF. The CDR3 nucleotides are TGTGCCAGTAGAGACAGGTCTGGGGCCAACGTCCTGACTTTC.

The rearrangement uses TRBV6-5 and TRBJ2-1; D is ambiguous. V dropped 0 bases and J dropped 9 bases, with 18 bases sitting between them. CDR3 length: 16 residues. In germline, CDR1 is MNHEY, CDR2 SVGAGI. The CDR3 protein is CASSYSSPLIVGEQFF. In nucleotides, the CDR3 is TGTGCCAGCAGTTACTCGAGCCCCTTAATAGTCGGTGAGCAGTTCTTC.